These 28 T cell receptor beta chains originate from one sample sequenced in a study of T cell responses to AZD1222 COVID-19 vaccine. The assay was immunoSEQ multiplex PCR, and TCRdb's table has in-frame clones only and misses some. This sample has about 120,000 clones, with 88% found just once. The input for sequencing was peripheral blood, taken on day 0 of AZD1222 vaccination. The receptors were sampled from an adult in good health.

In this sample, this clone turned up once. The chain is built from TRBV24-1 and TRBJ1-5; 7 nucleotides agree with TRBD1. The germline V gene encodes CDR1 KGHDR and CDR2 SFDVKD. The CDR3 extends over 13 amino acids. V was pared by 8 bases and J by 2 bases, with 2 bases of the junction left unmatched. The CDR3 loop is CATKDRCNQPQHF. CDR3 in DNA: TGTGCCACCAAGGACAGGTGCAATCAGCCCCAGCATTTT.

The CDR3 spells CASSRSTGASGNTIYF. The CDR3 bases are TGTGCCAGCAGCCGATCGACAGGGGCATCTGGAAACACCATATATTTT. The chain recombines TRBV4-2 with TRBJ1-3; 8 nucleotides line up with TRBD1. Germline V lookup: CDR1 LGHNA, CDR2 YNFKEQ. V was clipped by 4 bases and J by 1 base; unmatched bases: 6. The CDR3 has 16 amino acids.

CDR3 region: CASKGGQSNEKLFF. CDR3 in DNA: TGTGCCAGTAAGGGGGGACAGAGCAATGAAAAACTGTTTTTT. This chain links TRBV19 with TRBJ1-4; 7 nucleotides align to TRBD1. The CDR3 is made up of 14 amino acids. The germline V gene encodes CDR1 LNHDA and CDR2 SQIVND (reference sequence). J was trimmed by 5 bases and V by 7 bases; bases with no gene match: 7.

This CDR3 reads CASSVGSDTQYF. CDR3 nucleotides: TGTGCCAGCAGCGTAGGGTCAGATACGCAGTATTTT. This chain links TRBV9 with TRBJ2-3; D is undetermined. This CDR3 spans 12 amino acids. Trimming left V 0 bases short and J 4 bases short, with 3 bases between. Germline V gene lookup returns CDR1 SGDLS and CDR2 YYNGEE.

The chain is built from TRBV4-1 and TRBJ1-1; D may be TRBD1 (6 bases). Between the trimmed V and J ends, which lost 1 base and 7 bases, there was a span of 10 bases. Germline V lookup: CDR1 MGHRA, CDR2 YSYEKL. The CDR3 runs 13 residues. DNA of the CDR3: TGCGCCAGCAGCCAAGGTGAGGGGGATGAAGCTTTCTTT. It encodes CASSQGEGDEAFF.

The DNA of the CDR3 is TGTGCCAGCAGCTCCCGACGAGATCAGCCCCAGCATTTT. Protein: CASSSRRDQPQHF. The chain joins TRBV7-2 to TRBJ1-5; D unclear. This CDR3 region has 13 residues. Trimming cost V 4 bases and J 5 bases, with 9 bases left between them. CDR1 SGHTA and CDR2 FQGNSA come from the germline V gene.

The rearrangement links TRBV6-6 to TRBJ1-2, with D possibly TRBD1 on 5 matching bases. Germline V lookup: CDR1 MNHNY, CDR2 SVGAGI (reference sequence). Trimming cost V 4 bases and J 6 bases, with 15 bases left between them. The CDR3 is 14 residues long. CDR3 nucleotide sequence: TGTGCCAGCAGTTTCGTACGCGACAGCAATGGCTACACCTTC. Protein: CASSFVRDSNGYTF.

This clone was detected only a few times. The chain is built from TRBV27 and TRBJ2-7; D gene unclear. The germline CDR1 and CDR2 sequences are MNHEY and SMNVEV (reference sequence). V was shortened by 2 bases and J by 4 bases, with 9 bases between the two germline ends. The CDR3 has 13 residues. This CDR3 reads CASSLGNEYEQYF. Here the CDR3 DNA reads TGTGCCAGCAGTTTAGGTAATGAGTACGAGCAGTACTTC.

The chain couples TRBV7-9 to TRBJ1-2; D not certain. V was cut by 5 bases and J by 7 bases, with 14 bases left in between. The CDR3 runs to 13 residues. CDR1 SEHNR and CDR2 FQNEAQ come from the germline V gene (reference sequence). The CDR3 DNA follows: TGTGCCAGCAGCACCCAGGCCTATGGTGGCTACACCTTC. Protein sequence: CASSTQAYGGYTF.

This clone has just a few counts. The genes are TRBV6-1 and TRBJ2-7; D ambiguous. The germline V gene encodes CDR1 MNHNS and CDR2 SASEGT. The V and J ends lost 0 bases and 5 bases respectively, with 14 bases between them. This CDR3 is 15 amino acids long. Here the CDR3 DNA reads TGTGCCAGCAGTGAAGCCACTATCTCGGTCCACGAGCAGTACTTC. Amino acid sequence: CASSEATISVHEQYF.

J is TRBJ1-2 and V is TRBV19; TRBD1 matches 9 bases. Trimming cost V 6 bases and J 3 bases; bases outside gene matches: 14. The CDR3 is 17 residues long. Germline assignment: CDR1 LNHDA and CDR2 SQIVND (reference sequence). CDR3 sequence (DNA): TGTGCCAGTAGCAACTCGTGGGGGACAGGGAGGGACTATGGCTACACCTTC. It specifies CASSNSWGTGRDYGYTF.

The chain combines TRBV2 with TRBJ2-1; D remains ambiguous. CDR1 is SNHLY, CDR2 FYNNEI, per germline. V lost 5 bases and J 0 bases, leaving 11 bases between the germline ends. The CDR3 loop spans 15 amino acids. CDR3 sequence reads: CASSPRRNSYNEQFF. The CDR3 coding sequence is TGTGCCAGCAGTCCTCGGCGGAACTCCTACAATGAGCAGTTCTTC.

The chain's CDR3 is CATRGLSGNTIYF. CDR3 sequence (DNA): TGTGCCACTAGGGGACTCTCTGGAAACACCATATATTTT. This sequence joins TRBV6-5 and TRBJ1-3; a weak D match, TRBD1 (5 bases). The CDR3 runs to 13 residues. The ends were cut back, 10 bases at V and 0 bases at J, with 10 bases in the middle. Germline CDR1 is MNHEY and CDR2 is SVGAGI.

The chain links TRBV27 to TRBJ2-7; 7 bases are shared with TRBD1. This CDR3 has 15 amino acids. Germline values: CDR1 MNHEY, CDR2 SMNVEV (reference sequence). V was pared by 5 bases and J by 7 bases, with 14 bases of the junction left unmatched. The CDR3 reads CASSPALGTVYEQYF. The CDR3 DNA sequence: TGTGCCAGCAGTCCGGCCCTCGGGACAGTCTATGAGCAGTACTTC.

This rearrangement joins TRBV6-5 to TRBJ1-1; D is perhaps TRBD1 (6 bases). Germline CDR1 reads MNHEY; CDR2 reads SVGAGI. This CDR3 has 15 amino acids. V dropped 6 bases and J dropped 2 bases, with 16 bases sitting between them. CDR3 loop: CASRPTGLLNTEAFF. Here the CDR3 DNA reads TGTGCCAGCAGGCCGACAGGACTCCTAAACACTGAAGCTTTCTTT.

V gene TRBV5-4 combines with J gene TRBJ1-2; perhaps TRBD1 as D (6 bases). V lost 2 bases and J lost 4, with 15 bases in between. Germline V lookup: CDR1 SGHNT, CDR2 YYREEE (reference sequence). The CDR3 spans 15 residues. The CDR3 region has the DNA TGTGCCAGCAGCTTCGGAACAGGGACTGGCTATGGCTACACCTTC. Its translation: CASSFGTGTGYGYTF.

The rearrangement links TRBV20-1 to TRBJ2-7; D not certain. V lost 5 bases and J 3 bases, leaving 8 bases between the germline ends. Germline V lookup: CDR1 DFQATT, CDR2 SNEGSKA (reference sequence). The CDR3 covers 11 residues. The CDR3 sequence is CSAEKNYEQYF. The CDR3 DNA reads TGCAGTGCTGAAAAAAACTACGAGCAGTACTTC.

The chain joins TRBV3-1 (or the pseudogene TRBV3-2) to TRBJ2-7; TRBD2 might be the D (5 bases). V lost 5 bases and J 3 bases, leaving 14 bases between the germline ends. CDR3 length equals 14 residues. Germline CDR1 and CDR2: LGHDT and YNNKEL (reference sequence). The CDR3 here is CASSERGLSYEQYF. The CDR3 nucleotides are TGTGCCAGCAGCGAAAGAGGACTGAGCTACGAGCAGTACTTC.

The chain employs TRBV9 and TRBJ2-7; TRBD2 is a possible D gene (5 bases). V was trimmed by 1 base and J by 7 bases, leaving 15 bases between them. The CDR3 sequence is 14 residues long. Per the germline V gene, CDR1 is SGDLS and CDR2 is YYNGEE. Written as DNA, the CDR3 is TGTGCCAGCAGCGTAACGGACTTAGCTTTTGAGCAGTACTTC. Translated: CASSVTDLAFEQYF. Variable domain in full (rest from reference TRBV9 and TRBJ2-7): DSGVTQTPKHLITATGQRVTLRCSPRSGDLSVYWYQQSLDQGLQFLIQYYNGEERAKGNILERFSAQQFPDLHSELNLSSLELGDSALYFCASSVTDLAFEQYFGPGTRLTVT.

Worth noting for this clone: The germline gene is not matched at one end of the junction; a read error may be the cause. This sequence joins TRBV6-2 or TRBV6-3 and TRBJ2-1, with 8 bases lining up with TRBD2. From germline, CDR1 is MNHEY and CDR2 SVGEGT. The CDR3 runs 18 residues. The CDR3 here is CASSHSSFSGASYNEQFF. The DNA for the CDR3 is TGTGCCAGCAGTCACTCATCATTTAGCGGGGCCTCCTACAATGAGCAGTTCTTC.

The V call is TRBV5-1, the J call TRBJ2-7; 8 nucleotides match TRBD1. The J segment lost 5 bases and the V segment lost 5 bases, leaving 3 bases of the junction unmatched. Germline assignment: CDR1 SGHRS and CDR2 YFSETQ. CDR3 length equals 12 residues. CDR3 amino acids: CASSDRGNEQYF. The CDR3 nucleotides read TGCGCCAGCAGTGACAGGGGAAACGAGCAGTACTTC.

CDR3 in amino acids: CASSLGGRGSNQPQHF. In DNA, the CDR3 is TGTGCCAGCAGCTTGGGCGGCAGGGGTAGCAATCAGCCCCAGCATTTT. The V and J genes are TRBV5-4 and TRBJ1-5; tentative D call: TRBD1 (6 bases). CDR1 is SGHNT, CDR2 YYREEE, per germline (reference sequence). The CDR3 length is 16 residues. The germline V and J ends were trimmed by 0 bases and 0 bases, with 10 bases remaining between them.

V is TRBV4-3 and J is TRBJ1-4, with 8 bases lining up with TRBD1. J gave up 11 bases and V 0 bases, and 8 bases lay outside the gene matches. The germline gives CDR1 LGHNA, CDR2 YSLEER. The CDR3 runs to 15 residues. The CDR3 sequence is CASSQDQGARGKLFF. DNA of the CDR3: TGCGCCAGCAGCCAAGATCAGGGGGCGAGGGGGAAACTGTTTTTT.

This chain joins TRBV6-5 and TRBJ1-3, with unresolved D. The germline V and J ends were trimmed by 3 bases and 0 bases, with 9 bases remaining between them. This CDR3 is built from 15 residues. The V gene's germline CDR1 is MNHEY and CDR2 SVGAGI. The CDR3 coding sequence is TGTGCCAGCAGTTATACCAAGGACTCTGGAAACACCATATATTTT. As protein: CASSYTKDSGNTIYF.

This sequence joins TRBV5-1 and TRBJ2-5; 8 bases match TRBD2. J gave up 1 base and V 5 bases, and 10 bases lay outside the gene matches. Germline V gives CDR1 SGHRS, CDR2 YFSETQ. The CDR3 runs 16 residues. The CDR3 coding sequence is TGCGCCAGCAGACTCGTCGCGGGAGGCGGCCAAGAGACCCAGTACTTC. Its protein is CASRLVAGGGQETQYF.

The chain combines TRBV9 with TRBJ2-1; TRBD2 might be the D (6 bases). The length of the CDR3 is 15 residues. Germline V CDR1 and CDR2: SGDLS, YYNGEE. V shed 2 bases and J shed 3 bases, with 12 bases lying between them. CDR3 nucleotide sequence: TGTGCCAGCAGCGTCTATGCTAGCGACTACAATGAGCAGTTCTTC. It yields the protein CASSVYASDYNEQFF.

The genes are TRBV7-3 and TRBJ2-1, with D possibly being TRBD1 or TRBD2 (5 bases each). V lost 5 bases and J lost 3, with 17 bases in between. This CDR3 spans 16 amino acids. The germline CDR1 and CDR2 sequences are SGHTA and FQGTGA. CDR3 region: CASSLNPGTIYNEQFF. Written as DNA, the CDR3 is TGTGCCAGCAGCCTGAATCCCGGGACGATCTACAATGAGCAGTTCTTC.

The chain uses TRBV30 and TRBJ1-5, with 10 bases identical to TRBD1. CDR1 is GTSNPN, CDR2 SVGIG, per germline (reference sequence). J lost 0 bases, V lost 4 bases, and 12 bases had no gene match. The CDR3 sequence is 18 residues long. CDR3 sequence reads: CAWILLPGQGHSNQPQHF. CDR3 sequence (DNA): TGTGCCTGGATTCTCCTTCCGGGACAGGGGCATAGCAATCAGCCCCAGCATTTT.